The 12 T cell receptor beta chains presented below share a single source sample, sequenced in a study of shared clonotypes between healthy human individuals. Selected positively for CCR7 and CD45RO-negative, naive CD8 cells excluded terminally differentiated effector memory CD45RA+ cells. The data were produced by immunoSEQ multiplex PCR, yet TCRdb's version contains in-frame clones alone and is incomplete. The table lists roughly 590,000 clones, nearly 97% of them singletons. The specimen sequenced was naive CD8+ T cells sorted from blood. The receptors were sampled from a woman in her 30s in good health.

The V call is TRBV7-9, the J call TRBJ2-5, with a weak D call TRBD1 (6 bases). The CDR3 is 15 residues long. CDR1 and CDR2 from the germline V gene are SEHNR and FQNEAQ (reference sequence). V lost 4 bases to trimming and J lost 5 bases, with 17 bases between them. The CDR3 spells CASSSSRGGGETQYF. The DNA for the CDR3 is TGTGCCAGCAGCTCCTCCAGGGGCGGTGGGGAGACCCAGTACTTC.

The V and J genes are TRBV2 and TRBJ2-7; TRBD2 might be the D (5 bases). CDR1 and CDR2 (germline): SNHLY, FYNNEI. The CDR3 length is 13 residues. The V gene lost 4 bases and the J gene lost 2 bases, with 9 bases spanning the gap. CDR3 residues: CASSGTGTYEQYF. Here the CDR3 DNA reads TGTGCCAGCAGTGGTACGGGGACCTACGAGCAGTACTTC. Variable domain in full (rest from reference TRBV2 and TRBJ2-7): EPEVTQTPSHQVTQMGQEVILRCVPISNHLYFYWYRQILGQKVEFLVSFYNNEISEKSEIFDDQFSVERPDGSNFTLKIRSTKLEDSAMYFCASSGTGTYEQYFGPGTRLTVT.

The chain links TRBV5-4 to TRBJ2-1, with D perhaps matching TRBD1 (6 bases). Trimming removed 4 bases from V and 6 bases from J, with 17 bases in between. The CDR3 is made up of 15 amino acids. Germline-derived CDR1 and CDR2 are SGHNT and YYREEE (reference sequence). DNA of the CDR3: TGTGCCAGCAGCGCCCGACAGGCGAGGCCCAATGAGCAGTTCTTC. It yields the protein CASSARQARPNEQFF.

The chain uses TRBV27 and TRBJ2-3; 11 nucleotides line up with TRBD2. The germline V gene encodes CDR1 MNHEY and CDR2 SMNVEV (reference sequence). The CDR3 has 19 amino acids. V shed 3 bases, J shed 0 bases, and the junction held 11 bases outside the gene matches. The CDR3 DNA reads as TGTGCCAGCAGTTTGAACGGGGCTAGCGGGAGGACGAGCACAGATACGCAGTATTTT. As protein: CASSLNGASGRTSTDTQYF.

V gene TRBV7-9 combines with J gene TRBJ2-7, with TRBD2 matching over 8 bases. The CDR3 has 14 residues. V trimming: 5 bases; J trimming: 2 bases; junction bases outside the gene matches: 5. CDR1 SEHNR and CDR2 FQNEAQ come from the germline V gene (reference sequence). CDR3 loop: CASSRSGNTYEQYF. The CDR3 DNA reads as TGTGCCAGCAGCCGTAGCGGGAACACCTACGAGCAGTACTTC.

The chain joins TRBV15 to TRBJ2-1; D is possibly TRBD2 (5 bases). There are 16 residues in the CDR3. Germline loops: CDR1 LNHNV, CDR2 YYDKDF (reference sequence). Trimming shortened V by 0 bases and J by 8 bases, and 17 bases separated the two germline ends. CDR3 nucleotide sequence: TGTGCCACCAGCAGAGAGGCTTTGGTCGGGGAGCATGAGCAGTTCTTC. Amino acids: CATSREALVGEHEQFF.

This clone has only one observation. This chain links TRBV27 with TRBJ2-3; TRBD2 matches at 11 bases. The junction had 3 bases not matched to a gene; V was cut back by 6 bases and J by 4 bases. CDR3 length equals 14 residues. Per the germline V gene, CDR1 is MNHEY and CDR2 is SMNVEV (reference sequence). CDR3 sequence: CASRASGRSDTQYF. DNA for the CDR3: TGTGCCAGCAGAGCTAGCGGGAGGTCAGATACGCAGTATTTT.

To note about this clone: At the DNA level, this CDR3 is encoded by other sequences in the same sample as well. The chain couples TRBV7-2 to TRBJ2-7, with 9 bases matching TRBD1. Trimming took 4 bases from V and 4 from J; bases not matched to a gene: 2. CDR1 is SGHTA and CDR2 is FQGNSA in the germline V gene. CDR3 length: 13 residues. In DNA form, the CDR3 reads TGTGCCAGCAGCTCCGGGACAGGGTACGAGCAGTACTTC. Translated: CASSSGTGYEQYF. The whole variable domain, filled in from reference TRBV7-2 and TRBJ2-7, reads GAGVSQSPSNKVTEKGKDVELRCDPISGHTALYWYRQSLGQGLEFLIYFQGNSAPDKSGLPSDRFSAERTGGSVSTLTIQRTQQEDSAVYLCASSSGTGYEQYFGPGTRLTVT.

The chain has TRBV15 and TRBJ1-4, with a possible D match to TRBD1 (6 bases). The CDR3 covers 13 residues. Germline CDR1 is LNHNV and CDR2 is YYDKDF (reference sequence). The V end lost 4 bases, the J end lost 7 bases, and 10 bases lay between the germline ends. The CDR3 region is CATSTGQSEKLFF. The CDR3 DNA reads as TGTGCCACCAGCACTGGACAGAGTGAAAAACTGTTTTTT.

The chain has TRBV5-6 and TRBJ2-7, with 8 nucleotides matching TRBD1. Germline V gene lookup returns CDR1 SGHDT and CDR2 YYEEEE. Losses at the gene ends were 4 bases for V and 0 bases for J; bases not matched to a gene: 6. The CDR3 is 15 residues long. The CDR3 here is CASSKGQGLSYEQYF. CDR3 DNA sequence: TGTGCCAGCAGCAAAGGACAGGGACTCTCCTACGAGCAGTACTTC.

The rearrangement uses TRBV4-1 and TRBJ2-1, with 7 bases lining up with TRBD2. The germline V gene encodes CDR1 MGHRA and CDR2 YSYEKL. V trimming: 1 base; J trimming: 8 bases; junction bases outside the gene matches: 5. The length of the CDR3 is 14 residues. The CDR3 DNA sequence: TGCGCCAGCAGCCAAGGGTTTGGGGGGGATGAGCAGTTCTTC. Its protein product is CASSQGFGGDEQFF.

This sequence joins TRBV7-3 and TRBJ2-2, with D maybe TRBD1 (6 bases). The CDR3 covers 15 residues. Germline assignment: CDR1 SGHTA and CDR2 FQGTGA. The V end was cut by 2 bases, the J end by 6 bases, with 13 bases between. The CDR3 loop reads CASSLGETGSGELFF. For the CDR3, the DNA is TGTGCCAGCAGCTTAGGGGAAACAGGGTCCGGGGAGCTGTTTTTT.